The 13 T cell receptor beta chains below come from one sample, sequenced in a study of CD8 T cells in Susac syndrome. An amount of RNA that ranged from roughly 0.5 to 1 ug was reverse transcribed with random hexamers. One entry per CDR3 protein, called by TCRdb with MiXCR from the immunoSEQ multiplex PCR reads. The repertoire has some 76,000 distinct CDR3 sequences, roughly 91% of them found once; the top ten carry under 0.65%. Sequencing used CD8+ T cells from PBMCs. These receptors all come from a human donor with multiple sclerosis.

The chain recombines TRBV9 with TRBJ2-1; 9 nucleotides agree with TRBD2. CDR1 SGDLS and CDR2 YYNGEE come from the germline V gene. J gave up 11 bases and V 4 bases, and 19 bases lay outside the gene matches. The CDR3 sequence is 17 residues long. The CDR3 bases are TGTGCCAGCAGCCCAAAGACCCCGAGCGGGGGGCGACTGAAGCAGTTCTTC. Translation gives CASSPKTPSGGRLKQFF.

This clonotype was recorded only once. The rearrangement joins TRBV20-1 to TRBJ1-1; D not resolved. CDR1 and CDR2 (germline): DFQATT, SNEGSKA (reference sequence). The CDR3 runs 13 residues. V was clipped by 3 bases and J by 0 bases, with 8 bases between them. CDR3 nucleotide sequence: TGCAGTGCTAGCGGGAAGGTGAACACTGAAGCTTTCTTT. Its translation is CSASGKVNTEAFF.

The chain joins TRBV12-3 or TRBV12-4 to TRBJ2-7; maybe TRBD2 (6 bases). The V and J ends lost 3 bases and 3 bases respectively, with 9 bases between them. CDR3 length: 13 amino acids. CDR3 in DNA: TGTGCCAGCAGTTTTGCGGGGAACTACGAGCAGTACTTC. This gives the protein CASSFAGNYEQYF.

Points on this clonotype: The germline gene is not matched at one end of the junction; a read error may be the cause. The V gene is TRBV2, the J gene TRBJ1-2; TRBD1 matches 8 bases. The germline V gene encodes CDR1 SNHLY and CDR2 FYNNEI. The CDR3 is 14 amino acids. This CDR3 is CASREDRGSYGYTF. DNA of the CDR3: TGTGCCAGCAGGGAAGACAGGGGATCCTATGGCTACACCTTC.

The V call is TRBV10-3, the J call TRBJ1-3, with unresolved D. The CDR3 totals 12 residues. The V end was cut by 11 bases, the J end by 0 bases, with 8 bases between. The germline V gene encodes CDR1 ENHRY and CDR2 SYGVKD. CDR3 sequence: CAVRFSGNTIYF. The CDR3 DNA follows: TGTGCCGTACGTTTCTCTGGAAACACCATATATTTT.

This clonotype was found once. V usage is TRBV7-9 and J usage is TRBJ2-7, with D perhaps matching TRBD1 (5 bases). The CDR3 is 13 amino acids. Germline CDR1 SEHNR, CDR2 FQNEAQ (reference sequence). Trimming took off 8 bases at V and 2 bases at J, with 13 bases between the two ends. The CDR3 loop is CASAWGPTYEQYF. CDR3 bases: TGTGCCAGCGCCTGGGGCCCTACCTACGAGCAGTACTTC.

This chain uses TRBV5-6 with TRBJ2-3, with 8 bases identical to TRBD2. The junction had 8 bases not matched to a gene; V was cut back by 4 bases and J by 4 bases. The CDR3 extends over 15 amino acids. The germline V gene encodes CDR1 SGHDT and CDR2 YYEEEE. CDR3 in amino acids: CASSQSGSWADTQYF. For the CDR3, the DNA is TGTGCCAGCAGCCAAAGCGGGAGCTGGGCAGATACGCAGTATTTT.

V is TRBV20-1 and J is TRBJ2-2; 7 bases align to TRBD2. There are 12 residues in the CDR3. Trimming took 6 bases from V and 4 from J; bases not matched to a gene: 2. The germline gives CDR1 DFQATT, CDR2 SNEGSKA (reference sequence). The CDR3 loop reads CSAREGTGELFF. CDR3 sequence (DNA): TGCAGTGCCAGGGAGGGCACCGGGGAGCTGTTTTTT.

The CDR3 bases are TGTGCCAGCAGCTTGCGGGGCGGGGAGCTGTTTTTT. It is translated as CASSLRGGELFF. The rearrangement joins TRBV7-9 to TRBJ2-2; tentative D call: TRBD2 (6 bases). The CDR3 is 12 residues long. Germline CDR1 reads SEHNR; CDR2 reads FQNEAQ (reference sequence). Trimming removed 3 bases from V and 7 bases from J, with 6 bases in between.

CDR3 in DNA: TGTGCCAGCAGCCTGCTCGTAGGGCTGGAGCAGTACTTC. As protein: CASSLLVGLEQYF. The rearrangement joins TRBV14 to TRBJ2-7; the D is unclear. CDR1 SGHDN and CDR2 FVKESK come from the germline V gene. This CDR3 is built from 13 residues. With 4 bases removed from V and 7 bases from J, the gap between germline ends came to 14 bases.

The rearrangement joins TRBV7-3 to TRBJ2-1; TRBD2 agrees at 8 bases. With 2 bases clipped from V and 4 bases from J, the junction kept 7 bases outside the gene matches. Germline V gene data show CDR1 as SGHTA and CDR2 as FQGTGA. The CDR3 extends over 16 amino acids. CDR3 nucleotides: TGTGCCAGCAGCTTATTCAGCGGGAGTAGGTACAATGAGCAGTTCTTC. Amino acid sequence: CASSLFSGSRYNEQFF.

In DNA, the CDR3 is TGTGCCAGCAGCTCCCGTGAAGGGGGTGAGGATGAAAAACTGTTTTTT. Translated: CASSSREGGEDEKLFF. The chain uses TRBV13 and TRBJ1-4; D may be TRBD1 (6 bases). This CDR3 contains 16 residues. Germline V gene lookup returns CDR1 PRHDT and CDR2 FYEKMQ (reference sequence). V was shortened by 4 bases and J by 6 bases, with 18 bases between the two germline ends.

This chain joins TRBV5-4 and TRBJ2-1; 13 bases fit TRBD2. The CDR3 contains 18 residues. Trimming cost V 5 bases and J 0 bases; bases outside gene matches: 8. Germline CDR1 and CDR2: SGHNT and YYREEE (reference sequence). As DNA, the CDR3 is TGTGCCAGCAGAGGGACTAGCGGGGTCTCAAGCTCCTACAATGAGCAGTTCTTC. It yields the protein CASRGTSGVSSSYNEQFF.